The clone carrying this T cell receptor beta chain was recorded at least ten times. Antigen unknown. Germline CDR1 SNHLY, CDR2 FYNNEI. J lost 4 bases, V lost 6 bases, and 8 bases had no gene match. CDR3 length equals 15 residues. Each CDR3 protein is one row after TCRdb ran MiXCR on the reads. The table records about 120,000 distinct CDR3 sequences, roughly a tenth of them present only once. These data belong to a study of T cell repertoires in cytomegalovirus infection. The rearrangement links TRBV2 to TRBJ2-1; the match to TRBD1 covers 8 bases. This clonotype was obtained from a human donor in good health (CMV status not recorded). Some clones in this sample may be carry-over from other donors' samples. Sequenced material: PBMCs, sequenced either directly or after in vitro stimulation (not recorded which). CDR3 residues: CASRPRDRRYNEQFF. CDR3 in DNA: TGTGCCAGCAGGCCCCGGGACAGGCGATACAATGAGCAGTTCTTC. The full variable domain, in which reference TRBV2 and TRBJ2-1 provide the parts outside the CDR3, is EPEVTQTPSHQVTQMGQEVILRCVPISNHLYFYWYRQILGQKVEFLVSFYNNEISEKSEIFDDQFSVERPDGSNFTLKIRSTKLEDSAMYFCASRPRDRRYNEQFFGPGTRLTVL.